These 31 T cell receptor beta chains originate from one sample sequenced in a study of response to subunit inactivated influenza vaccine. MiXCR, applied by TCRdb to the RT-PCR reads, yields one record per CDR3 protein. The sample records 600,000 to 700,000 distinct CDR3 sequences, around 13% being singletons. The sample consisted of PBMCs from blood, taken roughly 15 days before vaccination. The receptors here all came from a man aged 50 to 60 who received an inactivated influenza vaccine.

The chain joins TRBV5-4 to TRBJ2-3; D is possibly TRBD1 (5 bases). The CDR3 consists of 14 residues. The V and J ends lost 4 bases and 4 bases respectively, with 13 bases between them. Per the germline V gene, CDR1 is SGHNT and CDR2 is YYREEE (reference sequence). The CDR3 nucleotides are TGTGCCAGCAGCAGGACCAGGGATCCAGATACGCAGTATTTT. This codes for CASSRTRDPDTQYF.

This clonotype was seen ten or more times. The gene calls are TRBV5-1 and TRBJ2-3; 9 bases fit TRBD1. This CDR3 contains 15 residues. J lost 3 bases, V lost 5 bases, and 7 bases had no gene match. In germline, CDR1 is SGHRS, CDR2 YFSETQ. This chain's CDR3 is CASSPGTGLTDTQYF. The DNA of the CDR3 is TGCGCCAGCAGTCCCGGGACAGGGTTGACAGATACGCAGTATTTT.

This clonotype was observed at least ten times. J is TRBJ1-1 and V is TRBV9; D remains unclear. Per the germline V gene, CDR1 is SGDLS and CDR2 is YYNGEE. The ends were cut back, 0 bases at V and 1 base at J, with 1 base in the middle. The CDR3 extends over 12 amino acids. DNA for the CDR3: TGTGCCAGCAGCGTAGAGAACACTGAAGCTTTCTTT. This gives the protein CASSVENTEAFF.

This clonotype was found a few times. This chain connects TRBV6-5 to TRBJ2-7; TRBD1 matches at 9 bases. The CDR3 sequence is 16 residues long. The V gene's germline CDR1 is MNHEY and CDR2 SVGAGI. After removal of 6 bases from V and 1 base from J, the junction contained 10 bases not matched to a gene. Here the CDR3 reads CASRLTTGTGSYEQYF. In DNA, the CDR3 is TGTGCCAGCAGGTTAACTACCGGGACAGGGTCCTACGAGCAGTACTTC.

The rearrangement joins TRBV2 to TRBJ2-3; D is possibly TRBD2 (7 bases). V lost 2 bases, J lost 5 bases, and 14 bases lay in between. The germline V gene encodes CDR1 SNHLY and CDR2 FYNNEI. The CDR3 is 15 residues long. The CDR3 nucleotides read TGTGCCAGCAGTGAATTCGGGGGGCTAATAGATACGCAGTATTTT. Its protein product is CASSEFGGLIDTQYF.

The chain recombines TRBV7-2 with TRBJ1-6; no clear D. Germline V gene lookup returns CDR1 SGHTA and CDR2 FQGNSA. The CDR3 covers 12 residues. V was cut by 5 bases and J by 10 bases, with 9 bases left in between. Here the CDR3 DNA reads TGTGCCAGCAGCAACCCAAGCTCACCCCTCCACTTT. Protein product: CASSNPSSPLHF.

This clonotype turned up a few times. The gene calls are TRBV4-2 and TRBJ2-5, with D possibly TRBD2 on 6 matching bases. Germline V gene data show CDR1 as LGHNA and CDR2 as YNFKEQ. This CDR3 spans 13 amino acids. The V and J ends lost 5 bases and 3 bases respectively, with 10 bases between them. The CDR3 sequence: CASSARTKETQYF. In nucleotides, the CDR3 is TGTGCCAGCAGCGCCCGGACTAAAGAGACCCAGTACTTC.

This clonotype was seen repeatedly, ten times or more. The rearrangement links TRBV27 to TRBJ1-2, with TRBD1 identical over 7 bases. The CDR3 contains 13 residues. Unmatched junction bases numbered 4, after V lost 5 bases and J lost 4 bases. Germline CDR1 and CDR2: MNHEY and SMNVEV (reference sequence). DNA of the CDR3: TGTGCCAGCAGTATACGACAGGGCTATGGCTACACCTTC. Amino acid sequence: CASSIRQGYGYTF.

The CDR3 DNA is TGCAGCGTTTCCGGGACTAGCGGGACAGATACGCAGTATTTT. It yields the protein CSVSGTSGTDTQYF. The chain links TRBV29-1 to TRBJ2-3; 12 nucleotides align to TRBD2. V shed 5 bases and J 3 bases; nucleotides not matched to a gene: 3. Looked up from germline, CDR1 is SQVTM and CDR2 is ANQGSEA. This CDR3 comprises 14 residues.

The sample holds many counts of this clonotype. The junction departs from germline at one end; a sequencing error may be responsible. This chain connects TRBV28 to TRBJ2-6, with no clear D. Germline V gene data show CDR1 as MDHEN and CDR2 as SYDVKM. The CDR3 is made up of 14 amino acids. This chain's CDR3 is CASSESSGANVLTF. The CDR3 DNA sequence: TGCGCCAGCAGCGAGAGCTCTGGGGCCAACGTCCTGACTTTC.

This CDR3 is CASSFPSTGRVGETQYF. DNA of the CDR3: TGTGCCAGCAGCTTTCCCTCCACAGGGCGAGTAGGAGAGACCCAGTACTTC. The V gene is TRBV5-5, the J gene TRBJ2-5; tentatively, D is TRBD1 (6 bases). Germline CDR1 reads SGHKS; CDR2 reads YYEKEE (reference sequence). CDR3 size: 17 residues. V gave up 2 bases and J gave up 4 bases, with 21 bases separating them. The variable domain in full, completed from reference TRBV5-5 and TRBJ2-5, reads DAGVTQSPTHLIKTRGQQVTLRCSPISGHKSVSWYQQVLGQGPQFIFQYYEKEERGRGNFPDRFSARQFPNYSSELNVNALLLGDSALYLCASSFPSTGRVGETQYFGPGTRLLVL.

This chain links TRBV25-1 with TRBJ2-5, with no clear D. The CDR3 spans 13 residues. V was clipped by 7 bases and J by 8 bases, with 17 bases between them. Germline V lookup: CDR1 MGHDK, CDR2 SYGVNS. CDR3 amino acids: CASTLPRPVTQYF. In DNA, the CDR3 is TGTGCCAGCACCCTCCCCCGCCCCGTAACCCAGTACTTC.

Ten or more counts support this clonotype. The chain joins TRBV4-3 to TRBJ2-5; D unresolved. CDR1 and CDR2 from the germline V gene are LGHNA and YSLEER. V shed 0 bases and J shed 2 bases, with 13 bases lying between them. The length of the CDR3 is 16 residues. This CDR3 reads CASSQDWAASQETQYF. The CDR3 region has the DNA TGCGCCAGCAGCCAAGATTGGGCAGCGTCGCAAGAGACCCAGTACTTC.

This clonotype was recorded many times. V is TRBV13 and J is TRBJ2-7; D gene ambiguous. The CDR3 runs 12 residues. The V end lost 5 bases, the J end lost 6 bases, and 11 bases lay between the germline ends. Germline V gives CDR1 PRHDT, CDR2 FYEKMQ (reference sequence). The CDR3 nucleotides read TGTGCCAGCAGCGACGAACACGGCGAGCAGTACTTC. The encoded protein is CASSDEHGEQYF.

The gene calls are TRBV3-1 and TRBJ1-4; the D is unclear. V was shortened by 1 base and J by 10 bases, with 13 bases between the two germline ends. CDR1 and CDR2 (germline): LGHDT, YNNKEL (reference sequence). CDR3 length: 14 amino acids. CDR3 nucleotide sequence: TGTGCCAGCAGCCAAGGGACGTCCGCGGGAAAACTGTTTTTT. Its translation: CASSQGTSAGKLFF.

The chain has TRBV20-1 and TRBJ2-7; D perhaps matches TRBD2 (6 bases). V lost 3 bases to trimming and J lost 2 bases, with 14 bases between them. Germline loops: CDR1 DFQATT, CDR2 SNEGSKA (reference sequence). The CDR3 is made up of 14 amino acids. The DNA of the CDR3 is TGCAGTGCTAGTTCCCCGCGGGAAACCTACGAGCAGTACTTC. Its translation: CSASSPRETYEQYF.

This clonotype was observed a handful of times. This rearrangement joins TRBV27 to TRBJ2-7; perhaps TRBD2 as D (5 bases). The CDR3 totals 17 residues. Trimming left V 4 bases short and J 3 bases short, with 22 bases between. Germline CDR1 reads MNHEY; CDR2 reads SMNVEV (reference sequence). The CDR3 DNA sequence: TGTGCCAGCAGTTCCGAAGCGGACGGGGTTGGGTTCTACGAGCAGTACTTC. Its protein is CASSSEADGVGFYEQYF.

This clonotype has more than one count but fewer than ten. CDR3 nucleotide sequence: TGCAGTGCTCTCCCGGGGGCCTCAAACAATGAGCAGTTCTTC. It translates to CSALPGASNNEQFF. The V call is TRBV20-1, the J call TRBJ2-1; D is possibly TRBD1 or TRBD2 (6 bases each). V was pared by 5 bases and J by 5 bases, with 16 bases between. The CDR3 contains 14 residues. CDR1 and CDR2 (germline): DFQATT, SNEGSKA (reference sequence).

The rearrangement links TRBV19 to TRBJ2-3, with 10 bases lining up with TRBD1. CDR3 length: 17 amino acids. V lost 3 bases to trimming and J lost 2 bases; unmatched junction nucleotides: 8. The germline CDR1 and CDR2 sequences are LNHDA and SQIVND (reference sequence). The CDR3 sequence is CASSIGFGTGDTDTQYF. DNA for the CDR3: TGTGCCAGTAGTATCGGCTTCGGGACAGGGGACACAGATACGCAGTATTTT.

This clonotype was counted a few times. The chain couples TRBV7-9 to TRBJ2-1; possibly TRBD2 for D (6 bases). Trimming took off 4 bases at V and 8 bases at J, with 21 bases between the two ends. The CDR3 contains 16 residues. Germline values: CDR1 SEHNR, CDR2 FQNEAQ (reference sequence). The CDR3: CASSSRGGGLSHEQFF. The CDR3, as DNA: TGTGCCAGCAGCTCCCGTGGGGGAGGCCTTAGCCATGAGCAGTTCTTC. Drawing the rest from reference TRBV7-9 and TRBJ2-1, the complete variable domain is DTGVSQNPRHKITKRGQNVTFRCDPISEHNRLYWYRQTLGQGPEFLTYFQNEAQLEKSRLLSDRFSAERPKGSFSTLEIQRTEQGDSAMYLCASSSRGGGLSHEQFFGPGTRLTVL.

The chain links TRBV15 to TRBJ2-4; D is unresolved. Trimming removed 5 bases at V and 0 bases at J, with 11 bases between. The CDR3 length is 15 residues. In germline, CDR1 is LNHNV, CDR2 YYDKDF (reference sequence). CDR3 region: CATSPGKLAKNIQYF. In nucleotides, the CDR3 is TGTGCCACCAGCCCAGGAAAACTAGCCAAAAACATTCAGTACTTC.

The chain carries TRBV19 and TRBJ2-3; 8 positions agree with TRBD2. The junction had 13 bases not matched to a gene; V was cut back by 5 bases and J by 3 bases. The CDR3 spans 17 residues. Germline assignment: CDR1 LNHDA and CDR2 SQIVND (reference sequence). CDR3 sequence reads: CASSFLKAGDLTDTQYF. The DNA of the CDR3 is TGTGCCAGTAGTTTTCTTAAAGCGGGAGATTTAACAGATACGCAGTATTTT.

In this sample, this clonotype turned up a few times. The gene calls are TRBV20-1 and TRBJ2-7; 8 nucleotides match TRBD1. V lost 3 bases to trimming and J lost 5 bases; unmatched junction nucleotides: 6. This CDR3 is built from 13 residues. Germline CDR1 reads DFQATT; CDR2 reads SNEGSKA (reference sequence). The DNA of the CDR3 is TGCAGTGCTAGGACAGGGGTTCGGAACGAGCAGTACTTC. It translates to CSARTGVRNEQYF.

This clonotype was detected many times. The V call is TRBV12-3 or TRBV12-4, the J call TRBJ1-1, with 9 bases lining up with TRBD1. CDR3 length: 14 amino acids. Trimming cost V 7 bases and J 1 base; bases outside gene matches: 4. CDR3 sequence: CASTWTGANTEAFF. The CDR3, as DNA: TGTGCCAGCACCTGGACAGGGGCGAACACTGAAGCTTTCTTT.

A few counts support this clonotype. The chain joins TRBV21-1 to TRBJ2-1. TRBV21-1 is described as a pseudogene. The CDR3 totals 15 residues. CDR3 nucleotides: TGTGCCAGCAGCAAAAAGGTGATCTCCTACAATGAGCAGTTCTTC. Translation gives CASSKKVISYNEQFF.

This clonotype was found a few times. The chain has TRBV15 and TRBJ2-2; D unclear. The germline V and J ends were trimmed by 1 base and 1 base, with 7 bases remaining between them. Germline loops: CDR1 LNHNV, CDR2 YYDKDF (reference sequence). CDR3 length: 15 amino acids. This CDR3 is CATSRVFQNTGELFF. The CDR3 DNA follows: TGTGCCACCAGCAGAGTGTTCCAGAACACCGGGGAGCTGTTTTTT.

The J gene is TRBJ1-6, the V gene TRBV23-1; D is perhaps TRBD1 (5 bases). TRBV23-1 is identified as an open reading frame with a role that is uncertain. CDR3 length equals 11 residues. V lost 10 bases and J 14 bases, leaving 15 bases between the germline ends. This chain's CDR3 is CATPTVQALHF. CDR3 DNA: TGCGCCACCCCGACAGTGCAAGCCCTCCACTTT.

The rearrangement uses TRBV7-9 and TRBJ2-5, with 7 bases aligning to TRBD1. V was clipped by 7 bases and J by 6 bases; unmatched bases: 5. The CDR3 is 12 amino acids. Germline assignment: CDR1 SEHNR and CDR2 FQNEAQ (reference sequence). The CDR3 DNA is TGTGCCAGCAACAGGGGTGGAAAGACCCAGTACTTC. Its protein product is CASNRGGKTQYF.

This clonotype came up a few times. The V call is TRBV2, the J call TRBJ1-2; D is undetermined. From germline, CDR1 is SNHLY and CDR2 FYNNEI. The V gene lost 4 bases and the J gene lost 2 bases, with 11 bases spanning the gap. CDR3 length: 14 amino acids. The CDR3 sequence: CASSVQISNYGYTF. The DNA for the CDR3 is TGTGCCAGCAGTGTTCAGATTTCCAACTATGGCTACACCTTC.

This clonotype was seen more than once but under ten times. The rearrangement links TRBV6-1 to TRBJ2-7, with 9 nucleotides matching TRBD2. The J segment lost 7 bases and the V segment lost 6 bases, leaving 16 bases of the junction unmatched. CDR1 MNHNS and CDR2 SASEGT come from the germline V gene. The CDR3 spans 16 residues. The CDR3 reads CASRTHAAGGPGEQYF. As DNA, the CDR3 is TGTGCCAGCAGAACACACGCGGCGGGAGGGCCAGGTGAGCAGTACTTC.

The CDR3 DNA sequence: TGCAGTGCTAGAGATCTGCGCACCGCCTACGAGCAGTACTTC. Translation: CSARDLRTAYEQYF. V is TRBV20-1 and J is TRBJ2-7; D gene ambiguous. This CDR3 has 14 amino acids. Per germline, CDR1 DFQATT and CDR2 SNEGSKA (reference sequence). Trimming pared 0 bases from V and 2 bases from J, leaving 11 bases between.